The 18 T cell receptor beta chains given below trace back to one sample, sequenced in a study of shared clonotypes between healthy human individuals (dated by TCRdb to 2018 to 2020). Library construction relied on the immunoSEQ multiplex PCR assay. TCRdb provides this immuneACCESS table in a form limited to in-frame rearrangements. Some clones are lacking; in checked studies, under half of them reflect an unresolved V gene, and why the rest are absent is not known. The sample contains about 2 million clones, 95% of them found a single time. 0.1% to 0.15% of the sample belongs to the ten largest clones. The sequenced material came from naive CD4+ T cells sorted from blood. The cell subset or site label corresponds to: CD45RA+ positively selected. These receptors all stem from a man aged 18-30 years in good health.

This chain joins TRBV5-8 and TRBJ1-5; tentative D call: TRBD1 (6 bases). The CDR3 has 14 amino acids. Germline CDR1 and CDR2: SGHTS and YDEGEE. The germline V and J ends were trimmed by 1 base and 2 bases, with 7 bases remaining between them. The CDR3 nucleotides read TGTGCCAGCAGCTTGCGACAGGGCAATCAGCCCCAGCATTTT. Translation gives CASSLRQGNQPQHF.

CDR3 bases: TGTGCCAGCAGTAATTGGCAGCTTAGCACAGATACGCAGTATTTT. This gives the protein CASSNWQLSTDTQYF. The genes are TRBV27 and TRBJ2-3; D is unclear. This CDR3 is 15 amino acids long. Germline V gene lookup returns CDR1 MNHEY and CDR2 SMNVEV (reference sequence). The ends were cut back, 5 bases at V and 0 bases at J, with 12 bases in the middle.

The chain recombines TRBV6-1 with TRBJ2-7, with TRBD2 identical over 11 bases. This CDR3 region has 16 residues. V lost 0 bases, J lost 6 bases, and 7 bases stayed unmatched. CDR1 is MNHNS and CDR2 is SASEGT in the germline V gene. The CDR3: CASSEAAPGLAAEQYF. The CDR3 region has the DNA TGTGCCAGCAGTGAAGCAGCCCCGGGACTAGCGGCCGAGCAGTACTTC.

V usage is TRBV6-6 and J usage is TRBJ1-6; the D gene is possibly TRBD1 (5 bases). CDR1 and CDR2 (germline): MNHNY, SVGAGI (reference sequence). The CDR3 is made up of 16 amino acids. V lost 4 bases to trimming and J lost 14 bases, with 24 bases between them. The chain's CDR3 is CASSSRAGTPFLSLHF. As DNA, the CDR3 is TGTGCCAGCAGTTCGCGAGCCGGGACCCCTTTTTTGTCCCTCCACTTT.

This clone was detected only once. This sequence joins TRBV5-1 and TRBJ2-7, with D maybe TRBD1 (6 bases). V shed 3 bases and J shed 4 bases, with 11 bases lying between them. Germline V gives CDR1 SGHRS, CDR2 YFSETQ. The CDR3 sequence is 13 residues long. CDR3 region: CASSSLQGYEQYF. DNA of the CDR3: TGCGCCAGCAGCTCTTTACAGGGTTACGAGCAGTACTTC.

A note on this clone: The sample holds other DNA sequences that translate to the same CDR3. The DNA of the CDR3 is TGTGCCAGCAGCTCCGATTACGAGCAGTACTTC. It translates to CASSSDYEQYF. The rearrangement uses TRBV7-2 and TRBJ2-7; the D is unclear. Germline CDR1 and CDR2: SGHTA and FQGNSA. The CDR3 runs 11 residues. The ends were cut back, 4 bases at V and 4 bases at J, with 5 bases in the middle. Full variable domain (outside the CDR3, taken from reference TRBV7-2 and TRBJ2-7): GAGVSQSPSNKVTEKGKDVELRCDPISGHTALYWYRQSLGQGLEFLIYFQGNSAPDKSGLPSDRFSAERTGGSVSTLTIQRTQQEDSAVYLCASSSDYEQYFGPGTRLTVT.

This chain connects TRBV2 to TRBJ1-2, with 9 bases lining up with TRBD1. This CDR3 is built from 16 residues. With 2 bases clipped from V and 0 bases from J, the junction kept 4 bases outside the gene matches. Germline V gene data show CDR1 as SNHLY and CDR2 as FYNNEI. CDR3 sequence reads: CASSEYRGPANYGYTF. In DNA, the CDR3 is TGTGCCAGCAGTGAATACAGGGGGCCGGCTAACTATGGCTACACCTTC.

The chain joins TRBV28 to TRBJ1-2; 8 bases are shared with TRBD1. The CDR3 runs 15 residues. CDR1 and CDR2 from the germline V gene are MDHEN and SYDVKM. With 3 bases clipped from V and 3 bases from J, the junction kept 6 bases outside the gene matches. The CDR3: CASSLSTGGDYGYTF. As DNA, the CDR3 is TGTGCCAGCAGTTTGAGTACAGGGGGGGACTATGGCTACACCTTC.

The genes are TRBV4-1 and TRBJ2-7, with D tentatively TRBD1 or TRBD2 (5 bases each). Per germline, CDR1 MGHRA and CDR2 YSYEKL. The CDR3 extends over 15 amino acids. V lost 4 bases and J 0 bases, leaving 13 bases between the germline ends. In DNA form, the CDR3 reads TGCGCCAGCAGCCTAGGGACCTCGAGCTCCTACGAGCAGTACTTC. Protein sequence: CASSLGTSSSYEQYF.

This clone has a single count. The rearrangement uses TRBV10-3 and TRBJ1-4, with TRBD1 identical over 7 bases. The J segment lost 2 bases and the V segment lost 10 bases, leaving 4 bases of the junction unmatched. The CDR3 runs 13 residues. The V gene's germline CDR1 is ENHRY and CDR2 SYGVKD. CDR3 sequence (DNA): TGTGCCAGCGGGGACAGCACTAATGAAAAACTGTTTTTT. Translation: CASGDSTNEKLFF.

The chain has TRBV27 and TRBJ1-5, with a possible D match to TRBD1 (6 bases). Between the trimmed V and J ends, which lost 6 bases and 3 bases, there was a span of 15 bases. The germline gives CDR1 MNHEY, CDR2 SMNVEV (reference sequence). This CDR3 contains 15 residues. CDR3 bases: TGTGCCAGCAGACCCGGGACACATAACAATCAGCCCCAGCATTTT. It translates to CASRPGTHNNQPQHF.

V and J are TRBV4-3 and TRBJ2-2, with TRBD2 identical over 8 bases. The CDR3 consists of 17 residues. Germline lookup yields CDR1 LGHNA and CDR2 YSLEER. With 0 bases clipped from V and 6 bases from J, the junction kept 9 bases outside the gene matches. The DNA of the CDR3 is TGCGCCAGCAGCCAAGAGGTACTAGCGGCCTTAGCCGGGGAGCTGTTTTTT. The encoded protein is CASSQEVLAALAGELFF.

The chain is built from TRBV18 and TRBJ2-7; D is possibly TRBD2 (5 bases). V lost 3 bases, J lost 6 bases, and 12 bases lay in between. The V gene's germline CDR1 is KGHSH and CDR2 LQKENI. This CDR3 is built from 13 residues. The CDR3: CASSPGIGGEQYF. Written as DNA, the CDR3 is TGTGCCAGCTCACCCGGGATCGGCGGCGAGCAGTACTTC.

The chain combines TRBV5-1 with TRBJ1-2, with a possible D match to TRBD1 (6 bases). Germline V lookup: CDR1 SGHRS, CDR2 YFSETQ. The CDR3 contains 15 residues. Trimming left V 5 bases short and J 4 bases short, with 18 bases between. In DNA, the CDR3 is TGCGCCAGCAGTGAGGTTCGGGGACAAATCTATGGCTACACCTTC. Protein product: CASSEVRGQIYGYTF.

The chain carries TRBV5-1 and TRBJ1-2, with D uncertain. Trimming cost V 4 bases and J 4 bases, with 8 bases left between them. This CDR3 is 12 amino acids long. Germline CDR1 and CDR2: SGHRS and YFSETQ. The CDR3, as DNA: TGCGCCAGCAGCCCCGCAGCCTATGGCTACACCTTC. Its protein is CASSPAAYGYTF.

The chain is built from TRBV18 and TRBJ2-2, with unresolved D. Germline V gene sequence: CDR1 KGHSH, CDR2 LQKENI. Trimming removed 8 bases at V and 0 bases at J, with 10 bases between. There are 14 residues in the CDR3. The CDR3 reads CASAVQPNTGELFF. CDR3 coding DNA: TGTGCCAGCGCCGTACAGCCGAACACCGGGGAGCTGTTTTTT.

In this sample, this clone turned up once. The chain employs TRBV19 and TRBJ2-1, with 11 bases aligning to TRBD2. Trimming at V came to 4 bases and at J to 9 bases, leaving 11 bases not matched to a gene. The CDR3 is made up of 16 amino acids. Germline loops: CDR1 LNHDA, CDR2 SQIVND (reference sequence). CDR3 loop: CASSTIAGGSVSEQFF. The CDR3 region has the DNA TGTGCCAGTAGTACTATAGCGGGAGGGTCGGTGAGTGAGCAGTTCTTC. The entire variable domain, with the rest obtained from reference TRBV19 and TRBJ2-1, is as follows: DGGITQSPKYLFRKEGQNVTLSCEQNLNHDAMYWYRQDPGQGLRLIYYSQIVNDFQKGDIAEGYSVSREKKESFPLTVTSAQKNPTAFYLCASSTIAGGSVSEQFFGPGTRLTVL.

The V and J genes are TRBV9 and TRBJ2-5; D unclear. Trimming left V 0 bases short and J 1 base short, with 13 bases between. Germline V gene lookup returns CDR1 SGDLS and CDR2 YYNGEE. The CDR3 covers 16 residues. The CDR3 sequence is CASSVESADPQETQYF. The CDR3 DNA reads TGTGCCAGCAGCGTAGAATCAGCTGATCCCCAAGAGACCCAGTACTTC.